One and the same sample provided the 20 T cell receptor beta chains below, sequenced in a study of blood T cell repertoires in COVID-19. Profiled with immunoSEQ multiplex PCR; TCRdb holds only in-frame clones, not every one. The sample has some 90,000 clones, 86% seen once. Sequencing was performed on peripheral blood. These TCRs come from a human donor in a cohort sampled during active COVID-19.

The DNA of the CDR3 is TGTGCCAGCAGCTTGACAGGCGGCGATTTTATCAGCCCCCTCCACTTT. Translated: CASSLTGGDFISPLHF. The chain combines TRBV3-1 (or the pseudogene TRBV3-2) with TRBJ1-6, with a weak D call TRBD1 (6 bases). This CDR3 is 16 amino acids long. Germline CDR1 LGHDT, CDR2 YNNKEL (reference sequence). V dropped 5 bases and J dropped 13 bases, with 24 bases sitting between them.

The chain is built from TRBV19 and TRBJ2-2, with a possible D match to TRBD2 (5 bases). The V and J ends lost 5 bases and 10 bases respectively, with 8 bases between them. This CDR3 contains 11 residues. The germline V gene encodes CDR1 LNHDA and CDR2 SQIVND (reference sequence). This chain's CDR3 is CASSLGEELFF. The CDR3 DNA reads TGTGCCAGTAGTCTGGGAGAGGAGCTGTTTTTT.

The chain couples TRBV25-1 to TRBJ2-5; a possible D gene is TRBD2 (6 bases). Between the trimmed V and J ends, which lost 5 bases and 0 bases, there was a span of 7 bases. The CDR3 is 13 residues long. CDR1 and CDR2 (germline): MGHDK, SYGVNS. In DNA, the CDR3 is TGTGCCAGCAGTCGGGACTACCAAGAGACCCAGTACTTC. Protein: CASSRDYQETQYF.

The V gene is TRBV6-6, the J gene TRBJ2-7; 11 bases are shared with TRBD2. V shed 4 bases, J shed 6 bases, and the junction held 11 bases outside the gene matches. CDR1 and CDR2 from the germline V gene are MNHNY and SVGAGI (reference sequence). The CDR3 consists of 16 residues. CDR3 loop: CASSFPKTSGVGEQYF. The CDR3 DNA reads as TGTGCCAGCAGTTTCCCTAAGACTAGCGGGGTCGGCGAGCAGTACTTC.

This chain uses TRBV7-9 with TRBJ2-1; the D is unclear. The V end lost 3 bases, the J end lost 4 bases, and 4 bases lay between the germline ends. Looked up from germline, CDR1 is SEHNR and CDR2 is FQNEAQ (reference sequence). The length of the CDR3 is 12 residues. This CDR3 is CASSFLYNEQFF. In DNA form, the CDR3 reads TGTGCCAGCAGCTTCCTGTACAATGAGCAGTTCTTC.

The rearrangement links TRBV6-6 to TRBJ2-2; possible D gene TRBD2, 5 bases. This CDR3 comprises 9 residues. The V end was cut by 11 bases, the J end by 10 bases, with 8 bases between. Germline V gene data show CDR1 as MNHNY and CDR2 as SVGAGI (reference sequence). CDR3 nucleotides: TGTGCCGCGGGTGAGGAGCTGTTTTTT. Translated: CAAGEELFF.

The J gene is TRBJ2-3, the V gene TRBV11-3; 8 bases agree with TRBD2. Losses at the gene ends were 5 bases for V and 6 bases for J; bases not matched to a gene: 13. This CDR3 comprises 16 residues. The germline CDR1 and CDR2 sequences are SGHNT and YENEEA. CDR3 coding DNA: TGTGCCAGCAGCCTCGGGAGGGGGTCCCTTCGGGATACGCAGTATTTT. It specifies CASSLGRGSLRDTQYF. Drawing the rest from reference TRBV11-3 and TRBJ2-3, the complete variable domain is EAGVVQSPRYKIIEKKQPVAFWCNPISGHNTLYWYLQNLGQGPELLIRYENEEAVDDSQLPKDRFSAERLKGVDSTLKIQPAELGDSAVYLCASSLGRGSLRDTQYFGPGTRLTVL.

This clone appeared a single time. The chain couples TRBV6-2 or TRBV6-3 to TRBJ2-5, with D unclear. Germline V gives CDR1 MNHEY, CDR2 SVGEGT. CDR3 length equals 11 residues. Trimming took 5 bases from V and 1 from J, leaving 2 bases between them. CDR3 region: CASSLQETQYF. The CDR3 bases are TGTGCCAGCAGTCTCCAAGAGACCCAGTACTTC.

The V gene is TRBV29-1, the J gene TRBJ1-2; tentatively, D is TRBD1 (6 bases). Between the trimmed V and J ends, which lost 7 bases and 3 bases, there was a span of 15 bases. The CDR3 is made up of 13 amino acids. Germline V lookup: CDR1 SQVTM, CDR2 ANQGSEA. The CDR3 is CSAPKGDDYGYTF. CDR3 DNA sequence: TGCAGCGCCCCGAAGGGGGACGACTATGGCTACACCTTC.

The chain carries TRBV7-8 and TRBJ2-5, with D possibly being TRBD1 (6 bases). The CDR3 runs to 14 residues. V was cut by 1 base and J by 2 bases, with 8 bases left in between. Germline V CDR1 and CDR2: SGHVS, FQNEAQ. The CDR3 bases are TGTGCCAGCAGCTTAGGGACAGCACAAGAGACCCAGTACTTC. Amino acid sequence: CASSLGTAQETQYF.

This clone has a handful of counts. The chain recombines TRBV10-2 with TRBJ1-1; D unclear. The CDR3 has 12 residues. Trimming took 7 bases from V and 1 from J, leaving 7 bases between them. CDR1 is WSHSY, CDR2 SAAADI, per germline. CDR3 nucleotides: TGCGCCAGCAACCGGGGGAACACTGAAGCTTTCTTT. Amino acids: CASNRGNTEAFF.

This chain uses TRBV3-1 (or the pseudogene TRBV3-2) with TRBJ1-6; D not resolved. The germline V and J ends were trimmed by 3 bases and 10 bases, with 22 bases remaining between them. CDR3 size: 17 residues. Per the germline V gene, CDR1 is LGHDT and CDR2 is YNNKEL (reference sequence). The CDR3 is CASSHAGGRGLGSPLHF. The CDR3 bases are TGTGCCAGCAGCCACGCGGGCGGACGGGGTTTAGGCTCACCCCTCCACTTT.

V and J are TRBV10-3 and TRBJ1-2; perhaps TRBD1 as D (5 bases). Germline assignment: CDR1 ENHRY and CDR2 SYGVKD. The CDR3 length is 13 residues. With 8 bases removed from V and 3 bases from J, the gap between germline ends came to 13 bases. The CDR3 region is CAIGGDSYYGYTF. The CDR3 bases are TGTGCCATCGGGGGGGACTCTTACTATGGCTACACCTTC.

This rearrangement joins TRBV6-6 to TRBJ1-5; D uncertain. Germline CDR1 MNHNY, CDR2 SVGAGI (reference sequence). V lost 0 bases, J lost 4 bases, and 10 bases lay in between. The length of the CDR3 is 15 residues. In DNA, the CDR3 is TGTGCCAGCAGTTACTCTAGACACAGAAATCAGCCCCAGCATTTT. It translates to CASSYSRHRNQPQHF.

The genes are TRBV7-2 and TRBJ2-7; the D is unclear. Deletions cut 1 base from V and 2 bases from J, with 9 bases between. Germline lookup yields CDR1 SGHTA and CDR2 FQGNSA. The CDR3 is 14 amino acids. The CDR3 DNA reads TGTGCCAGCAGCTTAGTTGTTGAGACCTACGAGCAGTACTTC. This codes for CASSLVVETYEQYF.

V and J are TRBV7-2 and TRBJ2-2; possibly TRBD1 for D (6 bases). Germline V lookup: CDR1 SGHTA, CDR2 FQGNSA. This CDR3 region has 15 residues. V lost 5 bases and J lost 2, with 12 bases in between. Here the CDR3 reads CASSIQGFNTGELFF. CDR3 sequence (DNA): TGTGCCAGCAGCATACAGGGTTTCAACACCGGGGAGCTGTTTTTT.

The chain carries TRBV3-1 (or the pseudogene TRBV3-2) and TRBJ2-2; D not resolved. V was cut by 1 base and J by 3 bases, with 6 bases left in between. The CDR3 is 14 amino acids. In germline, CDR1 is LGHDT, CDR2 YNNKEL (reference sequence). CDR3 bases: TGTGCCAGCAGCCAAGCGTCTGACACCGGGGAGCTGTTTTTT. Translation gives CASSQASDTGELFF.

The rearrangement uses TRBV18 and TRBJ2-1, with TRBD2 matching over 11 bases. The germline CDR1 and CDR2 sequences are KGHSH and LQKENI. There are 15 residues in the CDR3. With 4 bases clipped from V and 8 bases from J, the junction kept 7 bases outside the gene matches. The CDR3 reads CASSQLAGVVDEQFF. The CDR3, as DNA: TGTGCCAGCTCACAACTAGCGGGAGTGGTCGATGAGCAGTTCTTC.

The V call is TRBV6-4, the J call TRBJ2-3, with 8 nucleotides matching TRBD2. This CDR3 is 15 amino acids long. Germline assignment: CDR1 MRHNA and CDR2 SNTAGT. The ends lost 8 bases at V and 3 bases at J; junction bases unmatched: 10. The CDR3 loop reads CASLTPGLETDTQYF. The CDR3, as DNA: TGTGCCAGCCTTACTCCGGGACTAGAAACAGATACGCAGTATTTT.

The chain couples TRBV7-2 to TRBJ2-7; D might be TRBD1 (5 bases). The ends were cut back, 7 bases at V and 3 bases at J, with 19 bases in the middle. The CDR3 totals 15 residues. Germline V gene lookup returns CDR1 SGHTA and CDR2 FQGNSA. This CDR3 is CASIQSVGVGYEQYF. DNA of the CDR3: TGTGCCAGCATCCAATCAGTAGGGGTCGGCTACGAGCAGTACTTC. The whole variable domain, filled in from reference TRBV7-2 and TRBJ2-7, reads GAGVSQSPSNKVTEKGKDVELRCDPISGHTALYWYRQSLGQGLEFLIYFQGNSAPDKSGLPSDRFSAERTGGSVSTLTIQRTQQEDSAVYLCASIQSVGVGYEQYFGPGTRLTVT.